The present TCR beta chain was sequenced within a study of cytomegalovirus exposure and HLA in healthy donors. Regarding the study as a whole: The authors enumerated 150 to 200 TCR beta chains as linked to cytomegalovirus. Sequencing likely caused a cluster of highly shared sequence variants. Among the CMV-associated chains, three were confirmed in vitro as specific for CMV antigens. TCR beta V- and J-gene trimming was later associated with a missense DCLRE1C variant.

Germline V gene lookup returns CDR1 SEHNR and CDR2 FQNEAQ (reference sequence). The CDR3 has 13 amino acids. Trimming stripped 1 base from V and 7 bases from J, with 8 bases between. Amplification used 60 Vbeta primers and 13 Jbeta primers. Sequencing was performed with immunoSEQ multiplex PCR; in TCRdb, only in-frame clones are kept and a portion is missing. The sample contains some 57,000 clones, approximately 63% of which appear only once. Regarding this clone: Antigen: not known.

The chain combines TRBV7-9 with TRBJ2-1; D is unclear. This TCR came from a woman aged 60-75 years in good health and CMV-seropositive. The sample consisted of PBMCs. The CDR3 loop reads CASSLELRNEQFF. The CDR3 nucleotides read TGTGCCAGCAGCTTAGAACTCCGGAATGAGCAGTTCTTC.